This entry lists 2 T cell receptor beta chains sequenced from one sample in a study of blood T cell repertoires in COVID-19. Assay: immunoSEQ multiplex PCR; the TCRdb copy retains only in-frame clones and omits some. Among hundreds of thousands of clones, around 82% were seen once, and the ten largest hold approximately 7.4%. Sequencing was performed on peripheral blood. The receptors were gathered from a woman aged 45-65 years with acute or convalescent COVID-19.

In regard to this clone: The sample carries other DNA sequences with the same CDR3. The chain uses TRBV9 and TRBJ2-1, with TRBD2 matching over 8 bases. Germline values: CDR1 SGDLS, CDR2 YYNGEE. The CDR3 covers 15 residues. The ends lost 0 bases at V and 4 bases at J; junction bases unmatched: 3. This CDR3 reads CASSVDLAGYNEQFF. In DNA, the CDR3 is TGTGCCAGCAGCGTAGACCTAGCGGGTTACAATGAGCAGTTCTTC.

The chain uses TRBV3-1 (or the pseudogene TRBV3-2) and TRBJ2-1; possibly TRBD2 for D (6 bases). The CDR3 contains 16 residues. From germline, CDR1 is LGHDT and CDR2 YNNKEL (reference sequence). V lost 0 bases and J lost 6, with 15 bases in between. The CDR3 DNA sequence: TGTGCCAGCAGCCAAGACCCTTCCGGGAGTGGCAATGAGCAGTTCTTC. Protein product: CASSQDPSGSGNEQFF.